The rows below give T cell receptor beta chains drawn from one sample of a study of blood T cell repertoires in COVID-19. The method was immunoSEQ multiplex PCR; TCRdb's version includes in-frame clones alone and lacks a portion of them. The table lists about 160,000 clones, around four fifths of them singletons. The source material was peripheral blood. These receptor sequences come from a woman of 80 years or more with active or convalescent COVID-19. Both conserved end residues are part of each CDR3. The D gene is left open where the match is weak. Expanded clones are given a class, and other clones once, few, many or no size at all.

d_call j_call v_call clone_size cdr3_nt cdr3_aa
NA TRBJ1-2 TRBV7-3 NA TGTGCCAGCAGTCGATCACAGACCGTATATGGCTACACCTTC CASSRSQTVYGYTF
TRBD1 TRBJ2-7 TRBV18 once TGTGCCAGCTCACCAGGGACAGACGGAACCTACGAGCAGTACTTC CASSPGTDGTYEQYF
TRBD1 TRBJ2-3 TRBV29-1 NA TGCAGCGTTGAAGGGGTGAATTGGGACAGGGACACAGATACGCAGTATTTT CSVEGVNWDRDTDTQYF
TRBD2 TRBJ2-7 TRBV7-2 NA TGTGCCAGCAGCAGACCTAGCGGGGGATACGAGCAGTACTTC CASSRPSGGYEQYF
TRBD1 TRBJ1-5 TRBV7-2 NA TGTGCCAGCAGCTTTACCGGGACAGGGTTTGAGAATAGCAATCAGCCCCAGCATTTT CASSFTGTGFENSNQPQHF
TRBD1 TRBJ1-1 TRBV3-1/TRBV3-2 few TGTGCCAGCAGCCAAGCTAGACAGGGTAATGGGGATGGGCAGGCGGTCACTGAAGCTTTCTTT CASSQARQGNGDGQAVTEAFF
TRBD1 TRBJ2-7 TRBV5-1 NA TGCGCCAGCAGCTTTGACAGGGGCGCCGAGCAGTACTTC CASSFDRGAEQYF
NA TRBJ1-3 TRBV11-2 NA TGTGCCAGCAGCTTAAGTACCAGCTCTGGAAACACCATATATTTT CASSLSTSSGNTIYF
TRBD1 TRBJ1-1 TRBV18 NA TGTGCCAGCTCACCACGGGACAGGGGATCGGGTGAAGCTTTCTTT CASSPRDRGSGEAFF
TRBD1 TRBJ2-7 TRBV11-2 NA TGTGCCAGCAGCTTACCTGGGACAGCCGGCGCCGAGCAGTACTTC CASSLPGTAGAEQYF
NA TRBJ2-4 TRBV7-2 few TGTGCCAGCACCCCCCCCGGAGAGCGGAGCATTCAGTACTTC CASTPPGERSIQYF
NA TRBJ2-3 TRBV10-1 NA TGCGCCAGCAGTGAGGGTTCGACTAAAGATACGCAGTATTTT CASSEGSTKDTQYF
TRBD1 TRBJ1-2 TRBV11-2 NA TGTGCCAGCAGCTTAGATTGGGGACAGGGGGCTAGGAACTATGGCTACACCTTC CASSLDWGQGARNYGYTF
NA TRBJ2-2 TRBV27 NA TGTGCCAGCAGTTTATCGCGGGGCCAGAACACCGGGGAGCTGTTTTTT CASSLSRGQNTGELFF
NA TRBJ2-1 TRBV20-1 NA TGCAGTGCTAGTGATCGGGACAGGGATACGGGGGGGCCTATCGATGAGCAGTTCTTC CSASDRDRDTGGPIDEQFF
TRBD1 TRBJ1-4 TRBV10-3 NA TGTGCCATCAGTGGGACAGGGGTGGGCGAAAAACTGTTTTTT CAISGTGVGEKLFF
NA TRBJ1-1 TRBV6-5 few TGTGCCAGCACTTTTAACACTGAAGCTTTCTTT CASTFNTEAFF
NA TRBJ2-1 TRBV7-3 once TGTGCCAGCAGCCTAGGGGCGAACCATGAGCAGTTCTTC CASSLGANHEQFF
NA TRBJ1-1 TRBV6-2/TRBV6-3 few TGTGCCAGCAGTTCCCAACAGCTGGTAGCTTTCTTT CASSSQQLVAFF
TRBD1 TRBJ1-1 TRBV18 NA TGTGCCAGCTCACCCCAACAGGGGGAGGACACTGAAGCTTTCTTT CASSPQQGEDTEAFF
NA TRBJ2-5 TRBV19 NA TGTGCCAGTGGCAGGGTAAAAGAGACCCAGTACTTC CASGRVKETQYF
NA TRBJ1-1 TRBV7-9 NA TGTGCCAGCAGCCCGCGGCCGGACACTGAAGCTTTCTTT CASSPRPDTEAFF
TRBD1 TRBJ1-3 TRBV9 NA TGTGCCAGCACGGGACAGTTCTCTGGAAACACCATATATTTT CASTGQFSGNTIYF
NA TRBJ1-2 TRBV5-6 NA TGTGCCAGCAGCTTCCTTCAGGGAGGCTACACCTTC CASSFLQGGYTF
TRBD1 TRBJ2-2 TRBV5-6 NA TGTGCCAGCTCCAACGCAGGGACAGGGGGCACCGGGGAGCTGTTTTTT CASSNAGTGGTGELFF
TRBD1 TRBJ1-2 TRBV9 NA TGTGCCAGCAGCCCGGACAGGTTGGGGGGCTACACCTTC CASSPDRLGGYTF
TRBD2 TRBJ2-1 TRBV28 NA TGTGCCAGCAGGCCACTCGGACTAGCCTACAATGAGCAGTTCTTC CASRPLGLAYNEQFF
TRBD2 TRBJ2-7 TRBV12-3/TRBV12-4 NA TGTGCCAGCAGTGCGGGGGAACCCTACGAGCAGTACTTC CASSAGEPYEQYF